This TCR beta chain is from a study of blood T cell repertoires in COVID-19. Looking at the study overall: Samples of COVID-19 (acute and convalescent) were obtained from the United States, Italy and Spain. T cells, B-cell-depleted T cells, or PBMCs provided the cDNA or gDNA that served as material.

The CDR3 has 16 residues. The junction had 11 bases not matched to a gene; V was cut back by 4 bases and J by 4 bases. Germline CDR1 and CDR2: SGHDT and YYEEEE. This clone was detected a few times. This table comes from immunoSEQ multiplex PCR, and its TCRdb copy is limited to in-frame clones, with some not included. The top ten clones hold just under 2% of a sample with 350,000 to 550,000 clones, nearly 90% of them seen once. Those who participated ranged in age from roughly 18 to 89 years and resided in roughly 26 US areas. Participant-given clinical history determined each cohort assignment. The chain joins TRBV5-6 to TRBJ2-7, with 10 bases lining up with TRBD2. This TCR was recovered from a woman in her late teens or twenties with acute COVID-19. Sequenced material: PBMCs or T cells enriched from blood (not recorded which). The DNA for the CDR3 is TGTGCCAGCAGCCCCTGGGCAGCGGGAGGGCAATACGAGCAGTACTTC. It codes for CASSPWAAGGQYEQYF. The whole variable domain, remainder taken from reference TRBV5-6 and TRBJ2-7, is DAGVTQSPTHLIKTRGQQVTLRCSPKSGHDTVSWYQQALGQGPQFIFQYYEEEERQRGNFPDRFSGHQFPNYSSELNVNALLLGDSALYLCASSPWAAGGQYEQYFGPGTRLTVT.